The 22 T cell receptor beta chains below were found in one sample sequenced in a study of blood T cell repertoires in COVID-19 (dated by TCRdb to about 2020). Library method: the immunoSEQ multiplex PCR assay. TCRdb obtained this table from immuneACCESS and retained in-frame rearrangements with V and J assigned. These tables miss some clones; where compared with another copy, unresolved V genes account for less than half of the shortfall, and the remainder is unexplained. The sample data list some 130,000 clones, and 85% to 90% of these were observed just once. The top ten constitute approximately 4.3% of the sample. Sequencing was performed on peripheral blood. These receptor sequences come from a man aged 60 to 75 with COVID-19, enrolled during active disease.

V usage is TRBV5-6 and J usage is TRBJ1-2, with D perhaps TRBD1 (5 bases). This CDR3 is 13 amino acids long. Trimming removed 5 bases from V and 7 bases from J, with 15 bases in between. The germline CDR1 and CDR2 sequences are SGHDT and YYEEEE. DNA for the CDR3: TGTGCCAGCAGTTCCAGGGTGGTAGGTGGCTACACCTTC. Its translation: CASSSRVVGGYTF.

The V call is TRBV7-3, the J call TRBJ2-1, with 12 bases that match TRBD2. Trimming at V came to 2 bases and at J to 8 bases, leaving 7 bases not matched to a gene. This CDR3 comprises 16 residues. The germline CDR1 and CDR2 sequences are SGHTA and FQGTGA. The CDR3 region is CASSLAPRLAGDEQFF. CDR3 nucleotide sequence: TGTGCCAGCAGCTTAGCCCCCAGACTAGCGGGGGATGAGCAGTTCTTC.

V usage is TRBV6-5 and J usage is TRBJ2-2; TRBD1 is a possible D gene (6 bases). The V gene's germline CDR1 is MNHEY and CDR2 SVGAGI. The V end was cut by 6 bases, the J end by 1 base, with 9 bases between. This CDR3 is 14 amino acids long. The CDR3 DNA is TGTGCCAGCAGAAGACAGGTGAACACCGGGGAGCTGTTTTTT. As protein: CASRRQVNTGELFF.

The CDR3 sequence: CAIRASTTSGAPLHF. The CDR3 DNA is TGTGCCATCAGGGCCAGCACAACGAGCGGAGCCCCCCTCCACTTT. The chain employs TRBV10-3 and TRBJ1-6, with no clear D. Germline CDR1 ENHRY, CDR2 SYGVKD. The CDR3 consists of 15 residues. The V end lost 6 bases, the J end lost 13 bases, and 22 bases lay between the germline ends.

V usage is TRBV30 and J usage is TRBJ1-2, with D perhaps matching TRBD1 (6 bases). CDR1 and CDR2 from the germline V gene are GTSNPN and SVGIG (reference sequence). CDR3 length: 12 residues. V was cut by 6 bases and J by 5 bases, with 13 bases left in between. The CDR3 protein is CACVQGPYGYTF. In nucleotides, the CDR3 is TGTGCCTGCGTACAGGGACCATATGGCTACACCTTC.

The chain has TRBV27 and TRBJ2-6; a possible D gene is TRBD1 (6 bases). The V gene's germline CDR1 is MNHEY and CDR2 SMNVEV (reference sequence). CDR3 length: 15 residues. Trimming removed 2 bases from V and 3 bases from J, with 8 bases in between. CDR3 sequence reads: CASSLIGGGANVLTF. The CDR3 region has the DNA TGTGCCAGCAGTTTAATAGGGGGTGGGGCCAACGTCCTGACTTTC. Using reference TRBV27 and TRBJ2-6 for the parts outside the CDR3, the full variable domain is EAQVTQNPRYLITVTGKKLTVTCSQNMNHEYMSWYRQDPGLGLRQIYYSMNVEVTDKGDVPEGYKVSRKEKRNFPLILESPSPNQTSLYFCASSLIGGGANVLTFGAGSRLTVL.

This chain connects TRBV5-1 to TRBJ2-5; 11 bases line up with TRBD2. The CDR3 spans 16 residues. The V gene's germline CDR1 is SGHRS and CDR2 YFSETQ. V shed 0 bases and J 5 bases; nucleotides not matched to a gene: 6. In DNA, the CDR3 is TGCGCCAGCAGCTTGGTATCTAGCGGGGGGTTTGAGACCCAGTACTTC. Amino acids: CASSLVSSGGFETQYF. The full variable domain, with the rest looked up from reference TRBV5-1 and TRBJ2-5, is KAGVTQTPRYLIKTRGQQVTLSCSPISGHRSVSWYQQTPGQGLQFLFEYFSETQRNKGNFPGRFSGRQFSNSRSEMNVSTLELGDSALYLCASSLVSSGGFETQYFGPGTRLLVL.

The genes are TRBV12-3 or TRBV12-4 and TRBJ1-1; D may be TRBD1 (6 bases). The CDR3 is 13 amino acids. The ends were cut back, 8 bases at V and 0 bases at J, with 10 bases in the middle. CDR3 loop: CASGGLVNTEAFF. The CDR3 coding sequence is TGTGCCAGCGGGGGCCTGGTGAACACTGAAGCTTTCTTT.

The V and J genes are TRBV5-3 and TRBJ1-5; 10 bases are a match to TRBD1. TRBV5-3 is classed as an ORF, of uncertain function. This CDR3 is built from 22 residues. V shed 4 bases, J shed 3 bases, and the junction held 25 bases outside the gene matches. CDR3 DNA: TGTGCCAGAAGCGTCCCCCCGTACGGGACAGGGGCTGAGGGAGATACCAATCAGCCCCAGCATTTT. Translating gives CARSVPPYGTGAEGDTNQPQHF.

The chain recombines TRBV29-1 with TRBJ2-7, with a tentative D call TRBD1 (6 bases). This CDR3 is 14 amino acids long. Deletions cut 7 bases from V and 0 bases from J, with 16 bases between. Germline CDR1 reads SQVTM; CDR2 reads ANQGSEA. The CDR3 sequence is CSAARQASSYEQYF. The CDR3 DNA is TGCAGCGCAGCAAGACAGGCCAGCTCCTACGAGCAGTACTTC.

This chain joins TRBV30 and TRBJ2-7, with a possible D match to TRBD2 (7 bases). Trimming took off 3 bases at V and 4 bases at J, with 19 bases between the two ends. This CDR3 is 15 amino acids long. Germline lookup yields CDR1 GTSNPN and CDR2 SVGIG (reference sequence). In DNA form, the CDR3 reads TGTGCCTGGAGGCCGGGAGGTCAGGGGTCGTACGAGCAGTACTTC. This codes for CAWRPGGQGSYEQYF. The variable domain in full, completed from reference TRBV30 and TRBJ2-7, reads SQTIHQWPATLVQPVGSPLSLECTVEGTSNPNLYWYRQAAGRGLQLLFYSVGIGQISSEVPQNLSASRPQDRQFILSSKKLLLSDSGFYLCAWRPGGQGSYEQYFGPGTRLTVT.

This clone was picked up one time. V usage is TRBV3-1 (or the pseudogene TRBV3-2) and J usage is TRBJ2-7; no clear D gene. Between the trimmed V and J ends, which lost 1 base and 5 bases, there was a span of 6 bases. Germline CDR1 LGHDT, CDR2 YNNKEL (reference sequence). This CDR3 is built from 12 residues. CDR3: CASSQVRDEQYF. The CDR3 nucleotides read TGTGCCAGCAGCCAAGTCCGAGACGAGCAGTACTTC.

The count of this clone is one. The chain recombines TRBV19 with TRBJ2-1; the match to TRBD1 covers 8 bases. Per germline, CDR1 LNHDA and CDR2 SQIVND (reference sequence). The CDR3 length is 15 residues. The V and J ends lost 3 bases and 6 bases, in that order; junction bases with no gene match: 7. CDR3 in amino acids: CASSIDRGRTNEQFF. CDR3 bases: TGTGCCAGTAGTATCGACAGGGGCAGGACCAATGAGCAGTTCTTC.

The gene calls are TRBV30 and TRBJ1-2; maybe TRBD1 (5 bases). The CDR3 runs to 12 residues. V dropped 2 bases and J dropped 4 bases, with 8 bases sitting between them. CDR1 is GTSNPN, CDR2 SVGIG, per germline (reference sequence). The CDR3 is CAWSQGGYGYTF. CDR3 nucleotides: TGTGCCTGGAGTCAGGGCGGCTATGGCTACACCTTC.

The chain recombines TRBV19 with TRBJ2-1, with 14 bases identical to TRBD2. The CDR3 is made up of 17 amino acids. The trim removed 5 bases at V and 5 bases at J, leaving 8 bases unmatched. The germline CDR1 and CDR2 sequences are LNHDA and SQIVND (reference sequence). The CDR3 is CASSAFRTSGGHNEQFF. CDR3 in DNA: TGTGCCAGTAGTGCCTTTAGGACTAGCGGGGGGCACAATGAGCAGTTCTTC. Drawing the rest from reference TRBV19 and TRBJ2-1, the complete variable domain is DGGITQSPKYLFRKEGQNVTLSCEQNLNHDAMYWYRQDPGQGLRLIYYSQIVNDFQKGDIAEGYSVSREKKESFPLTVTSAQKNPTAFYLCASSAFRTSGGHNEQFFGPGTRLTVL.

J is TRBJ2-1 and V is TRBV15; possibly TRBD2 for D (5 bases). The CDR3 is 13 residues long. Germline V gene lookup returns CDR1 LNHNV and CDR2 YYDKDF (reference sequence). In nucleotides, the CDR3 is TGTGCTCTCTCTGGGGAGTCAGGCAATGAGCAGTTCTTC. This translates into CALSGESGNEQFF.

CDR3 sequence reads: CASTGGQGFKNEQFF. DNA for the CDR3: TGCGCCAGTACCGGGGGGCAAGGGTTCAAGAATGAGCAGTTCTTC. The J gene is TRBJ2-1, the V gene TRBV10-2, with D possibly TRBD2 on 7 matching bases. V gave up 9 bases and J gave up 7 bases, with 22 bases separating them. The CDR3 loop spans 15 amino acids. Looked up from germline, CDR1 is WSHSY and CDR2 is SAAADI.

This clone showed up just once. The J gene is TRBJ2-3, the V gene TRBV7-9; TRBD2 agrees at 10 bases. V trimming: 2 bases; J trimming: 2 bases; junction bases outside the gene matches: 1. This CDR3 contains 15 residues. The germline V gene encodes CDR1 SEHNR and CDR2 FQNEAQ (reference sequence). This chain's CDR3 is CASSLLAGATDTQYF. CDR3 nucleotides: TGTGCCAGCAGCTTACTAGCGGGGGCCACAGATACGCAGTATTTT.

The CDR3 coding sequence is TGTGCCAGCAGCCAGGACAGGGACCAACTCTACGAGCAGTACTTC. Protein: CASSQDRDQLYEQYF. The chain employs TRBV7-2 and TRBJ2-7; TRBD1 matches 8 bases. Germline V gives CDR1 SGHTA, CDR2 FQGNSA. Trimming took 5 bases from V and 3 from J; bases not matched to a gene: 9. The CDR3 consists of 15 residues.

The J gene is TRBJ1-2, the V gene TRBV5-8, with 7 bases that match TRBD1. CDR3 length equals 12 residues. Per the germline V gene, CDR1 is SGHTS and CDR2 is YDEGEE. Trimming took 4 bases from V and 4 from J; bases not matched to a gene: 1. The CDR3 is CASSRDSYGYTF. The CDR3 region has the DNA TGTGCCAGCAGCCGGGACAGCTATGGCTACACCTTC.

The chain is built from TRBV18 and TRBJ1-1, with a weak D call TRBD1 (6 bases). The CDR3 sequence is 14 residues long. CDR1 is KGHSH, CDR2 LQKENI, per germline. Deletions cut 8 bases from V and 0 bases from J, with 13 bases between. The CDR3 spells CASLYTGLNTEAFF. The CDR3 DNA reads TGTGCCAGCCTTTACACAGGGTTGAACACTGAAGCTTTCTTT.

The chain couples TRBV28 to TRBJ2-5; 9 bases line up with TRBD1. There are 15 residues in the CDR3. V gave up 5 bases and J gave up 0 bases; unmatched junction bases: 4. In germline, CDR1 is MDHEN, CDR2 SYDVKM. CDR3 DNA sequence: TGTGCCAGCAGTCCCGGGACAGGGTACCAAGAGACCCAGTACTTC. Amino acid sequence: CASSPGTGYQETQYF.